Following are 14 T cell receptor beta chains from one sample sequenced in a study of T-cell memory formation after mild COVID-19. TCRdb itself ran the 5' RACE reads through MiXCR, one entry per CDR3 protein. The profile shows 300,000 to 400,000 distinct CDR3 sequences, around 27% of them singletons. The sample was PBMCs or a T cell subset sorted from them (not recorded which). These receptor sequences come from an adult woman who had mild COVID-19 (a few samples of this study predate the infection). Cell type and time point are not known.

The chain recombines TRBV27 with TRBJ1-1; TRBD1 agrees at 9 bases. This CDR3 contains 15 residues. The V gene end was trimmed by 7 bases and the J gene end by 4 bases; junction bases not matched to a gene: 10. Looked up from germline, CDR1 is MNHEY and CDR2 is SMNVEV (reference sequence). CDR3 sequence reads: CASTNRGLLGTEAFF. For the CDR3, the DNA is TGTGCCAGCACAAACAGGGGGCTTTTGGGCACTGAAGCTTTCTTT.

The genes are TRBV7-2 and TRBJ2-2, with D possibly matching TRBD1 (7 bases). Looked up from germline, CDR1 is SGHTA and CDR2 is FQGNSA. CDR3 length equals 13 residues. With 4 bases removed from V and 8 bases from J, the gap between germline ends came to 11 bases. CDR3 protein: CASSSGGRGELFF. CDR3 DNA: TGTGCCAGCAGCTCAGGGGGGCGAGGGGAGCTGTTTTTT.

The chain joins TRBV11-3 to TRBJ2-1; TRBD2 matches at 15 bases. The CDR3 runs 19 residues. Germline CDR1 reads SGHNT; CDR2 reads YENEEA. The V segment lost 4 bases and the J segment 0 bases; nucleotides outside the gene matches: 7. The CDR3 here is CASSSGLAGGRGSYNEQFF. The DNA of the CDR3 is TGTGCCAGCAGCTCGGGACTAGCGGGAGGAAGGGGCTCCTACAATGAGCAGTTCTTC.

The chain links TRBV5-1 to TRBJ1-1, with D maybe TRBD1 (5 bases). CDR1 and CDR2 from the germline V gene are SGHRS and YFSETQ. The V end was cut by 7 bases, the J end by 1 base, with 14 bases between. CDR3 length: 14 residues. The CDR3 loop is CASSPLQGNTEAFF. The CDR3 coding sequence is TGCGCCAGCTCCCCATTGCAGGGGAACACTGAAGCTTTCTTT.

This clonotype has more than one count but fewer than ten. The CDR3 protein is CASSPTRDGDSYEQYF. The CDR3 region has the DNA TGTGCCAGCAGCCCCACCCGGGACGGCGACTCCTACGAGCAGTACTTC. J is TRBJ2-7 and V is TRBV5-6; perhaps D is TRBD1 or TRBD2 (5 bases each). V was pared by 4 bases and J by 0 bases, with 17 bases between. Germline CDR1 and CDR2: SGHDT and YYEEEE. This CDR3 has 16 residues. Full variable domain (remainder filled in from reference TRBV5-6 and TRBJ2-7): DAGVTQSPTHLIKTRGQQVTLRCSPKSGHDTVSWYQQALGQGPQFIFQYYEEEERQRGNFPDRFSGHQFPNYSSELNVNALLLGDSALYLCASSPTRDGDSYEQYFGPGTRLTVT.

A few counts support this clonotype. This chain uses TRBV2 with TRBJ2-7; D is unresolved. Between the trimmed V and J ends, which lost 6 bases and 6 bases, there was a span of 9 bases. The CDR3 runs to 11 residues. Germline values: CDR1 SNHLY, CDR2 FYNNEI. The chain's CDR3 is CASSQPVEQYF. The CDR3 DNA reads TGTGCCAGCAGCCAACCGGTCGAGCAGTACTTC.

In this sample, this clonotype turned up many times. The chain recombines TRBV24-1 with TRBJ2-3; D is unclear. Germline assignment: CDR1 KGHDR and CDR2 SFDVKD. V was cut by 3 bases and J by 9 bases, with 21 bases left in between. The CDR3 extends over 16 amino acids. The CDR3 reads CATSDMAETLRSTQYF. As DNA, the CDR3 is TGTGCCACCAGTGATATGGCCGAGACCCTAAGAAGCACGCAGTATTTT.

This clonotype has just a few counts. The rearrangement uses TRBV24-1 and TRBJ1-2; D is perhaps TRBD1 (6 bases). The germline V gene has CDR1 KGHDR and CDR2 SFDVKD. V shed 3 bases and J shed 6 bases, with 13 bases lying between them. The CDR3 runs 14 residues. The CDR3 loop is CATSDHRVSNGYTF. CDR3 nucleotide sequence: TGTGCCACCAGTGATCACAGGGTCTCTAATGGCTACACCTTC.

The chain employs TRBV5-1 and TRBJ2-1, with 8 bases aligning to TRBD1. This CDR3 has 15 amino acids. Germline assignment: CDR1 SGHRS and CDR2 YFSETQ. V lost 4 bases and J lost 6; bases outside the gene matches: 9. The CDR3 nucleotides are TGCGCCAGCAGCCCCCCAGGGGGCTTCATCAATGAGCAGTTCTTC. Residues: CASSPPGGFINEQFF.

In this sample, this clonotype turned up a few times. V usage is TRBV15 and J usage is TRBJ2-1, with a tentative D call TRBD2 (5 bases). The CDR3 loop spans 14 amino acids. Germline assignment: CDR1 LNHNV and CDR2 YYDKDF (reference sequence). V was pared by 8 bases and J by 10 bases, with 21 bases between. CDR3: CATDSQRASREQFF. The CDR3 nucleotides read TGTGCCACCGACTCGCAGAGGGCATCACGCGAGCAGTTCTTC.

This chain connects TRBV7-8 to TRBJ2-2; no clear D gene. The CDR3 runs 13 residues. Germline CDR1 reads SGHVS; CDR2 reads FQNEAQ. Deletions cut 5 bases from V and 6 bases from J, with 10 bases between. The CDR3 DNA reads as TGTGCCAGCAGCGGCGCTGGGGCCGGGGAGCTGTTTTTT. It yields the protein CASSGAGAGELFF.

The chain uses TRBV5-1 and TRBJ1-2; a possible D gene is TRBD1 (5 bases). The CDR3 spans 13 residues. CDR1 SGHRS and CDR2 YFSETQ come from the germline V gene. V dropped 5 bases and J dropped 8 bases, with 16 bases sitting between them. The CDR3 DNA reads TGCGCCAGCAGAGGTGACAGAGCAGGAGGCTACACCTTC. Encoded protein: CASRGDRAGGYTF.

This chain joins TRBV29-1 and TRBJ1-1, with unresolved D. Germline-derived CDR1 and CDR2 are SQVTM and ANQGSEA. The CDR3 sequence is 11 residues long. V lost 6 bases and J 3 bases, leaving 8 bases between the germline ends. In nucleotides, the CDR3 is TGCAGCGTATCCCGGGACACTGAAGCTTTCTTT. It yields the protein CSVSRDTEAFF.

J is TRBJ2-3 and V is TRBV19, with 12 positions matching TRBD2. The germline V gene has CDR1 LNHDA and CDR2 SQIVND (reference sequence). CDR3 length: 17 residues. With 3 bases clipped from V and 5 bases from J, the junction kept 9 bases outside the gene matches. The CDR3 loop reads CASSISLAGGQGDTQYF. CDR3 sequence (DNA): TGTGCCAGTAGTATTTCACTAGCGGGGGGCCAGGGAGATACGCAGTATTTT.